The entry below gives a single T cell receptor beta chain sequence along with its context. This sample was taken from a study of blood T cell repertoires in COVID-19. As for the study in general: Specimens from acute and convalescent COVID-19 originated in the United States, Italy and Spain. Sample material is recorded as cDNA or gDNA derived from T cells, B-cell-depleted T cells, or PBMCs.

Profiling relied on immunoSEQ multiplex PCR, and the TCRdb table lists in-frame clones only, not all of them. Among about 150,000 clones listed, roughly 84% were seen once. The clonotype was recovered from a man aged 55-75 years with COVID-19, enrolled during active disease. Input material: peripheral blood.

This CDR3 is CASSRETGGNQPQHF. The CDR3 region has the DNA TGTGCCAGCAGTCGAGAGACAGGGGGCAATCAGCCCCAGCATTTT. This chain joins TRBV2 and TRBJ1-5, with TRBD1 identical over 8 bases. The CDR3 has 15 residues. Losses at the gene ends were 5 bases for V and 2 bases for J; bases not matched to a gene: 5. Germline V CDR1 and CDR2: SNHLY, FYNNEI.